The present entry profiles one T cell receptor beta chain with its context. The data belong to a study of blood T cell repertoires in COVID-19. Background on the study: Sites in the United States, Italy and Spain provided acute and convalescent COVID-19 samples. Sources were T cells, B-cell-depleted T cells, or PBMCs; the material itself was cDNA or gDNA.

Per the study methods: Using reference gene primer amplification, nucleated cell counts were estimated. Assay: immunoSEQ multiplex PCR; the TCRdb copy retains only in-frame clones and omits some. V, J and clone size were drawn from that table, and D and trimming were deduced from the DNA. The sample consists of 55,000 to 70,000 clones, about 86% of them appearing once. The V and J ends lost 0 bases and 1 base respectively, with 6 bases between them. CDR3 length: 14 amino acids. CDR1 and CDR2 from the germline V gene are MNHEY and SMNVEV (reference sequence). The chain joins TRBV27 to TRBJ1-1; D unclear. Sample: peripheral blood. The source is a man aged 45-65 years with acute or convalescent COVID-19. CDR3 residues: CASSLSWQNTEAFF. In DNA form, the CDR3 reads TGTGCCAGCAGTTTATCTTGGCAGAACACTGAAGCTTTCTTT.